One and the same sample provided the 23 T cell receptor beta chains below, sequenced in a study of cytomegalovirus exposure and HLA in healthy donors. Assay used: immunoSEQ multiplex PCR; TCRdb lists only in-frame clones, some missing. Among some 120,000 clones, 85% to 90% were seen once, and the ten largest hold approximately 2%. The sequenced sample was PBMCs. These receptors were obtained from a woman aged 18-29 years in good health and CMV-seronegative.

The chain is built from TRBV7-2 and TRBJ1-1; D perhaps matches TRBD1 (6 bases). The CDR3 is 13 amino acids. The V end was cut by 6 bases, the J end by 6 bases, with 14 bases between. Per germline, CDR1 SGHTA and CDR2 FQGNSA. The CDR3 protein is CASSLDWTAEAFF. The CDR3 nucleotides read TGTGCCAGCAGTCTCGACTGGACAGCTGAAGCTTTCTTT.

The chain links TRBV7-9 to TRBJ2-1, with D possibly being TRBD2 (7 bases). V was cut by 6 bases and J by 7 bases, with 16 bases left in between. Germline CDR1 SEHNR, CDR2 FQNEAQ (reference sequence). The CDR3 has 14 residues. This chain's CDR3 is CASREGGGWNEQFF. CDR3 sequence (DNA): TGTGCCAGCAGAGAAGGCGGGGGCTGGAATGAGCAGTTCTTC.

This rearrangement joins TRBV30 to TRBJ2-7; 8 nucleotides match TRBD1. The CDR3 has 16 amino acids. Trimming took 4 bases from V and 3 from J; bases not matched to a gene: 14. The V gene's germline CDR1 is GTSNPN and CDR2 SVGIG (reference sequence). The CDR3 loop reads CAWNMARTGTVYEQYF. CDR3 in DNA: TGTGCCTGGAATATGGCTCGGACAGGGACGGTCTACGAGCAGTACTTC.

The V gene is TRBV2, the J gene TRBJ2-2, with 9 bases matching TRBD2. The germline V gene encodes CDR1 SNHLY and CDR2 FYNNEI. With 3 bases clipped from V and 2 bases from J, the junction kept 4 bases outside the gene matches. The CDR3 sequence is 16 residues long. CDR3 region: CASSEGLAFNTGELFF. CDR3 nucleotide sequence: TGTGCCAGCAGTGAGGGACTAGCTTTTAACACCGGGGAGCTGTTTTTT. Supplemented by reference TRBV2 and TRBJ2-2, the full variable domain reads EPEVTQTPSHQVTQMGQEVILRCVPISNHLYFYWYRQILGQKVEFLVSFYNNEISEKSEIFDDQFSVERPDGSNFTLKIRSTKLEDSAMYFCASSEGLAFNTGELFFGEGSRLTVL.

The rearrangement links TRBV14 to TRBJ1-1; 8 bases line up with TRBD1. Germline CDR1 SGHDN, CDR2 FVKESK. This CDR3 spans 15 amino acids. J lost 3 bases, V lost 1 base, and 4 bases had no gene match. In nucleotides, the CDR3 is TGTGCCAGCAGCCAAGCCGGACAGGGATACACTGAAGCTTTCTTT. Its protein is CASSQAGQGYTEAFF.

The V call is TRBV4-1, the J call TRBJ2-7, with D possibly matching TRBD1 (5 bases). CDR3 length equals 14 residues. Germline CDR1 reads MGHRA; CDR2 reads YSYEKL. V lost 1 base, J lost 1 base, and 8 bases lay in between. The CDR3: CASSQVQGSYEQYF. The CDR3 bases are TGCGCCAGCAGCCAAGTTCAGGGTTCCTACGAGCAGTACTTC.

The chain employs TRBV11-3 and TRBJ2-7; 9 nucleotides align to TRBD1. The CDR3 length is 16 residues. With 1 base clipped from V and 3 bases from J, the junction kept 7 bases outside the gene matches. Germline V gene lookup returns CDR1 SGHNT and CDR2 YENEEA. This CDR3 is CASSLGAQGAGYEQYF. The CDR3 DNA reads as TGTGCCAGCAGCTTAGGGGCACAGGGGGCCGGCTACGAGCAGTACTTC.

V usage is TRBV7-9 and J usage is TRBJ2-1, with TRBD1 matching over 10 bases. J gave up 8 bases and V 1 base, and 14 bases lay outside the gene matches. The CDR3 contains 18 residues. Germline V lookup: CDR1 SEHNR, CDR2 FQNEAQ (reference sequence). Here the CDR3 DNA reads TGTGCCAGCAGCTTAGGATCTAGATCGGGACAGGGGAGGGATGAGCAGTTCTTC. This encodes CASSLGSRSGQGRDEQFF.

J is TRBJ2-2 and V is TRBV5-1, with D perhaps TRBD1 (6 bases). Trimming took off 0 bases at V and 0 bases at J, with 12 bases between the two ends. There are 17 residues in the CDR3. CDR1 and CDR2 from the germline V gene are SGHRS and YFSETQ. This chain's CDR3 is CASSLGGTTPNTGELFF. The DNA of the CDR3 is TGCGCCAGCAGCTTGGGGGGGACAACCCCGAACACCGGGGAGCTGTTTTTT.

V is TRBV5-4 and J is TRBJ2-7; a possible D gene is TRBD1 (6 bases). Between the trimmed V and J ends, which lost 1 base and 2 bases, there was a span of 10 bases. The CDR3 totals 14 residues. The germline gives CDR1 SGHNT, CDR2 YYREEE (reference sequence). Here the CDR3 DNA reads TGTGCCAGCAGCTTGCAGGACAGACCCTACGAGCAGTACTTC. Translation gives CASSLQDRPYEQYF.

The chain carries TRBV20-1 and TRBJ2-4, with D unclear. V was pared by 0 bases and J by 9 bases, with 6 bases between. Germline V gene lookup returns CDR1 DFQATT and CDR2 SNEGSKA (reference sequence). There are 11 residues in the CDR3. The CDR3 nucleotides read TGCAGTGCTAGAGATGGTAGCATTCAGTACTTC. It yields the protein CSARDGSIQYF.

The rearrangement joins TRBV9 to TRBJ2-1; 7 bases are a match to TRBD2. V was clipped by 4 bases and J by 2 bases; unmatched bases: 6. CDR1 SGDLS and CDR2 YYNGEE come from the germline V gene. CDR3 length equals 15 residues. Here the CDR3 reads CASSSLGTTYNEQFF. The DNA of the CDR3 is TGTGCCAGCAGCTCCCTGGGGACTACCTACAATGAGCAGTTCTTC.

The chain recombines TRBV15 with TRBJ1-2; no firm D call. Germline CDR1 reads LNHNV; CDR2 reads YYDKDF (reference sequence). The CDR3 is 15 residues long. V was cut by 4 bases and J by 0 bases, with 12 bases left in between. The CDR3 region has the DNA TGTGCCACCAGCATAAACCCGACAACTAACTATGGCTACACCTTC. This codes for CATSINPTTNYGYTF.

V gene TRBV7-2 combines with J gene TRBJ2-3; no clear D gene. In germline, CDR1 is SGHTA, CDR2 FQGNSA. The CDR3 has 16 amino acids. V lost 5 bases and J 1 base, leaving 16 bases between the germline ends. This CDR3 is CASSLLSRWGTDTQYF. The CDR3 nucleotides read TGTGCCAGCAGCCTTCTATCTAGGTGGGGCACAGATACGCAGTATTTT.

The chain employs TRBV19 and TRBJ1-2; TRBD1 agrees at 7 bases. The CDR3 runs to 16 residues. The V segment lost 6 bases and the J segment 5 bases; nucleotides outside the gene matches: 15. Germline V gene sequence: CDR1 LNHDA, CDR2 SQIVND (reference sequence). The DNA for the CDR3 is TGTGCCAGTAGAAGAAACTTCGGGACAGACAAATATGGCTACACCTTC. Translated: CASRRNFGTDKYGYTF.

This clone has just one count. The chain uses TRBV11-2 and TRBJ1-6; a possible D gene is TRBD1 (6 bases). Looked up from germline, CDR1 is SGHAT and CDR2 is FQNNGV. V shed 3 bases and J shed 7 bases, with 13 bases lying between them. The length of the CDR3 is 15 residues. The CDR3 reads CASSFRQALNSPLHF. The CDR3 nucleotides read TGTGCCAGCAGCTTCCGACAGGCCCTCAATTCACCCCTCCACTTT.

The J gene is TRBJ2-7, the V gene TRBV5-6; possible D gene TRBD1, 5 bases. The CDR3 is made up of 11 amino acids. V dropped 2 bases and J dropped 6 bases, with 6 bases sitting between them. Per the germline V gene, CDR1 is SGHDT and CDR2 is YYEEEE. CDR3 nucleotides: TGTGCCAGCAGCTTAACAGGCGAGCAGTACTTC. Amino acid sequence: CASSLTGEQYF. Together with reference TRBV5-6 and TRBJ2-7, the CDR3 gives the full variable domain: DAGVTQSPTHLIKTRGQQVTLRCSPKSGHDTVSWYQQALGQGPQFIFQYYEEEERQRGNFPDRFSGHQFPNYSSELNVNALLLGDSALYLCASSLTGEQYFGPGTRLTVT.

The chain joins TRBV5-6 to TRBJ2-2, with 7 bases fitting TRBD2. There are 16 residues in the CDR3. Germline trimming cut 0 bases from V and 2 bases from J; bases unmatched to any gene: 4. CDR1 is SGHDT, CDR2 YYEEEE, per germline. The DNA for the CDR3 is TGTGCCAGCAGCTTGGGAGAGCGGGGAAACACCGGGGAGCTGTTTTTT. The encoded protein is CASSLGERGNTGELFF.

J is TRBJ2-7 and V is TRBV14; TRBD1 might be the D (5 bases). Germline V CDR1 and CDR2: SGHDN, FVKESK. Deletions cut 3 bases from V and 2 bases from J, with 11 bases between. This CDR3 has 14 amino acids. The CDR3 protein is CASSQQGIPYEQYF. As DNA, the CDR3 is TGTGCCAGCAGCCAGCAGGGTATTCCCTACGAGCAGTACTTC.

This clone has at least ten counts. V and J are TRBV18 and TRBJ2-4; D is possibly TRBD2 (6 bases). Germline values: CDR1 KGHSH, CDR2 LQKENI. Trimming took 8 bases from V and 5 from J, leaving 13 bases between them. There are 13 residues in the CDR3. The CDR3 loop is CASTLGRQNIQYF. The CDR3, as DNA: TGTGCCAGCACCCTCGGGAGACAAAACATTCAGTACTTC.

This clone showed up just once. The chain is built from TRBV2 and TRBJ1-4; 7 positions match TRBD1. CDR3 length: 14 residues. CDR1 and CDR2 (germline): SNHLY, FYNNEI. With 6 bases clipped from V and 8 bases from J, the junction kept 9 bases outside the gene matches. The CDR3 DNA sequence: TGTGCCAGCAGGGGGACAGAGAAAGGGGAAAAACTGTTTTTT. This gives the protein CASRGTEKGEKLFF.

The chain employs TRBV7-9 and TRBJ1-2, with TRBD1 matching over 7 bases. CDR1 SEHNR and CDR2 FQNEAQ come from the germline V gene (reference sequence). This CDR3 has 15 residues. The junction had 5 bases not matched to a gene; V was cut back by 4 bases and J by 0 bases. The CDR3, as DNA: TGTGCCAGCAGCTCACGGGACAGCCCTAACTATGGCTACACCTTC. Its protein is CASSSRDSPNYGYTF.

The chain has TRBV5-1 and TRBJ2-1; 8 bases match TRBD1. V lost 0 bases and J lost 4; bases outside the gene matches: 3. This CDR3 spans 15 amino acids. Germline lookup yields CDR1 SGHRS and CDR2 YFSETQ. CDR3 amino acids: CASSLEGTGYNEQFF. CDR3 nucleotides: TGCGCCAGCAGCTTGGAGGGGACAGGTTACAATGAGCAGTTCTTC.